This TCR beta chain was sequenced for a study of blood T cells in healthy people across ages. V was trimmed by 6 bases and J by 0 bases, leaving 5 bases between them. The length of the CDR3 is 12 residues. Per the germline V gene, CDR1 is MNHEY and CDR2 is SVGEGT. Primers used in a second PCR of roughly 6 to 11 cycles were a sample-barcoded 5' primer and a J-beta primer mix. Unique molecular identifiers of 12 random nucleotides labeled each cDNA. TCRdb redid the calling of the 5' RACE reads with MiXCR, one entry per CDR3 protein. Among about 780,000 distinct CDR3 sequences listed, around 62% were seen once. Caucasian, healthy and from Russia, the donors were aged between 6 and 90.

The chain links TRBV6-2 or TRBV6-3 to TRBJ1-1; no firm D call. This clonotype was sampled from a man in his thirties or forties in good health. The sequenced sample consisted of blood. This chain's CDR3 is CASRYVNTEAFF. The CDR3 nucleotides are TGTGCCAGCAGGTATGTGAACACTGAAGCTTTCTTT.